The present T cell receptor (beta chain) was sequenced within a study of human T cells and chemical hapten exposure. On the study more broadly: Small pooled library volume differences mainly caused per-sample TCR yield variation.

The time point here: patch test 3, about 24 weeks after DPC sensitization. Treatment of the sample: therapeutic diphenylcyclopropenone sensitization with weekly scalp DPC. In TCRdb, the RACE reads were re-called with MiXCR into one record per CDR3 protein. The data hold roughly 84,000 distinct CDR3 sequences, with 10% to 11% observed a single time. Germline lookup yields CDR1 SQVTM and CDR2 ANQGSEA. The CDR3 spans 12 residues. V was trimmed by 0 bases and J by 6 bases, leaving 7 bases between them. The material sequenced was whole blood, taken in connection with sensitization to the hapten diphenylcyclopropenone (DPC). The chain recombines TRBV29-1 with TRBJ2-3; D is unresolved. The receptor's source is a woman in her fifties or sixties with alopecia areata. Some clones in this sample may be carry-over from other donors' samples. CDR3 sequence (DNA): TGCAGCGTTGAAGAAACCCTGGATACGCAGTATTTT. It is translated as CSVEETLDTQYF.